This T cell receptor beta chain was observed in a study of regulatory T cells in long-lasting Graves disease. CDR3-region Arm-PCR and iRepertoire HTBI primers produced the TCR beta libraries. TCRdb analysed the multiplex PCR reads with MiXCR anew, one entry per CDR3 protein. Among 390,000 or so distinct CDR3 sequences listed, about 11% were seen once. This sample's time point: newly diagnosed GD, antithyroid drugs for less than 3 months. Extracted RNA from PBMCs served as the source of the TCR library. This clonotype was counted ten times or more. Germline V gene lookup returns CDR1 SGHDT and CDR2 YYEEEE. This CDR3 is 17 amino acids long. V was cut by 6 bases and J by 4 bases, with 24 bases left in between. The data also belong to a second study, concerning T cells in Graves' hyperthyroidism and ophthalmopathy. From that second work: A first-round RT-PCR of the TCR CDR3 used the HTBI primer set.

This TCR came from a young woman with Graves disease. V and J are TRBV5-6 and TRBJ2-3; TRBD1 or TRBD2 may be the D gene (5 bases each). The sequencing here drew on peripheral blood mononuclear cells (PBMCs), taken at new diagnosis, from a patient treated with antithyroid drugs. The CDR3 reads CASKGSLAGFRADTQYF. The CDR3 region has the DNA TGTGCCAGCAAGGGGAGCTTGGCAGGGTTCAGGGCAGATACGCAGTATTTT.